This TCR beta chain emerged from a study of cytomegalovirus exposure and HLA in healthy donors (dated by TCRdb to 2015 to 2018). For context, the study as a whole: An earlier analysis of some 600 of the donors reported 276 Gb of sequence data and around 100 million unique TCR beta sequences obtained from around 180 million T cells. An early release that covered around 590 HLA-typed donors contained around 330 gigabases of sequencing data and 70 million to 100 million unique TCR sequences. Of the approximately 370 genotyped donors, 81% were placed in the genetic ancestry cluster associated with self-reported Caucasian donors. The aim of the study was to test whether cataloging public T cell receptors could identify signatures of past pathogen exposure. The study used immunosequencing to profile the T cell repertoires of approximately 650 subjects and linked those repertoires to cytomegalovirus serostatus. In addition to the first cohort of approximately 670 subjects, a separate validation cohort of about 120 different subjects was used. To predict cytomegalovirus infection status, the study combined high-throughput TCR immunosequencing, statistical association of individual TCRs with disease status, and machine learning. To study patterns of TCR occurrence, a later analysis re-analyzed previously published TCR beta repertoires from several hundred donors and added high-resolution HLA genotyping. Rather than drawing on any new phenotypic data, the later analysis identified candidate immune exposures from TCR beta sequences and the way those sequences occurred across donors. To decide whether each TCR beta V gene segment behaved as functional or pseudogenic, an earlier analysis of some 580 of the donors relied on high-throughput TCR beta sequencing. Donor age, sex, ethnicity and CMV serostatus were collected together with the repertoire data. Genome-wide SNP genotypes for about 65% of the roughly 670 donors were used in a later genetic analysis, which treated that subset as a discovery cohort. Every discovery cohort repertoire had been produced on one sequencing platform. HLA typing included class I and class II loci at four-digit resolution. Typing coverage differed by locus: A, B, C, DRB1 and DQB1 were typed in about 629-640 donors, DQA1 in approximately 520, DPA1 in 600 to 610, and DPB1 in just under 480. Five DR-DQ haplotypes were handled as single units for association and clustering because linkage in the cohort was strong. Among about 400 genotyped donors of the cohort, an average of approximately 220,000 unique TCR beta nucleotide sequences was sequenced per donor, of which approximately 18% were non-productive. On the study overall, not on this receptor specifically: A later genetic analysis associated a missense DCLRE1C variant with V-gene and J-gene trimming of TCR beta chains, and an independent cohort replicated the association. In this cohort, only TCR beta chains were sequenced, and detectable features were limited by the absence of alpha or paired-chain data. Roughly uniform sequencing depth across donors was assumed in presence/absence analyses, although this assumption may not hold. Because HLA typing was unavailable for some donors at each locus, only the typed subset was used in association tests. Assigning TCR associations to individual alleles was difficult when HLA alleles, especially DR and DQ, strongly co-occurred. Because the 87-base-pair reads could not distinguish some IMGT-functional V segments, including TRBV6-2 and TRBV6-3, those segments were excluded. Linkage disequilibrium might explain the correlated functional status among segregating V segments, but an unknown experimental factor could not be excluded. A further reported finding was that TCR beta sequences accurately predicted the HLA-A and HLA-B alleles for most subjects in the first cohort. Because counts were too low, about 18 rarely observed V segments, including chromosome 9 orphons, were excluded from the earlier analysis of 587 of the donors. The study listed 150 to 200 TCR beta chains as associated with cytomegalovirus. A later analysis found that TCR association rates varied across HLA loci, with DRB1 alleles showing the most associated TCRs and HLA-C alleles the fewest. A later analysis found that HLA-associated TCR beta chains were more clonally expanded and had lower generation probabilities than equally common non-associated chains. A later analysis reported that several top co-occurrence clusters appeared linked to parvovirus B19, influenza, CMV and Epstein-Barr virus. Across donors, most TCR sequences were observed very rarely, whereas some public TCRs were present in many individuals. Most CMV-associated TCR beta chains appeared to be HLA-restricted in a later analysis, and the HLA associations seemed to be driven largely by CMV exposure. Specific HLA alleles were associated with roughly 17,000 TCR beta sequences at a false discovery rate of 0.05 in a later analysis. In vitro tests confirmed that a few of the cytomegalovirus-associated TCR beta chains recognize cytomegalovirus antigens. A group of highly shared sequence variants was considered likely to be a technical artifact of the sequencing pipeline. Cytomegalovirus status was reported to be diagnosed by the classifier with high specificity and sensitivity in both the original and validation cohorts. The authors suggested that the approach could potentially be extended to other disease states and immunological phenotypes. An earlier analysis of 450 to 750 of the donors showed that most TCR beta V segments appeared in productive rearrangements either about 90% or about 30% of the time, which broadly matched IMGT annotations. For the cohort, immune exposure information was limited to CMV serostatus. A later genetic analysis reported fewer N-insertions in productive TCRs among donors in an Asian-associated ancestry cluster than the roughly 700-donor mean.

The protocol used for the library was the immunoSEQ multiplex PCR assay. A mixture of 60 forward primers for TCR Vbeta segments and 13 reverse primers for TCR Jbeta segments was used in the multiplex PCR. A multiplex PCR assay on genomic DNA amplified the CDR3 region of rearranged TCR beta genes. The amplified TCR beta libraries were sequenced on the Illumina HiSeq System as 87-base-pair reads. The authors' pipeline ran thus. A later analysis counted tens of millions of unique TCR beta chains across the 500 to 850 repertoires, and some 11 million of these chains were shared by at least two donors. Raw reads were error-corrected and collapsed into unique sequences with a nearest-neighbor algorithm that merged closely related sequences to remove PCR and sequencing errors. Alignment of CDR3 sequences to IMGT reference sequences was used to assign V, D and J gene segments. For a sequence to be retained, at least a six-nucleotide match to both a V gene segment and a J gene segment was required. A rearrangement counted as productive if the CDR3 had no stop codons and remained in frame with V and J, and every other rearrangement counted as non-productive. Following IMGT convention, CDR3 was defined as the stretch from the second conserved V-encoded cysteine to the conserved J-encoded phenylalanine. The earlier analysis of approximately 590 of the donors excluded any sequence lacking an unambiguous match to a single V gene segment. An earlier analysis of 450 to 650 of the donors called V segments functional above 56.7% productive rearrangements and segregating when the between-donor standard deviation exceeded 5%. A statistical classification framework was built for diagnosing cytomegalovirus status from the catalog of TCR beta chain sequences. A later analysis assigned V and J genes by comparing TCR nucleotide sequences with IMGT/GENE-DB human TR gene sequences. The TCRdist pipeline was used in a later analysis to assign CDR3 sequences and most-parsimonious VDJ recombination scenarios. In a later analysis, each TCR beta chain was defined by its CDR3 amino acid sequence together with its V-gene family, and reads lacking a unique V-gene family were excluded. As a way to deal with suspected cross-contamination and a sequencing artifact, a later analysis dropped 450 to 700 nucleotide sequences that were highly shared and had low generation probability. A later analysis calculated a clonal expansion index for each public chain from normalized within-repertoire ranks of inferred template counts. Generation probabilities in a later analysis came from a VDJ recombination model fitted to out-of-frame rearrangements, and those results were checked against IGoR. In a later analysis, hypergeometric tests were used to score TCR-TCR, TCR-HLA and TCR-CMV co-occurrence, with a repertoire-size bias correction applied to TCR pairs. In a later analysis, false discovery rates were estimated by permuting HLA or CMV assignments 20 times. In a later analysis, co-occurring TCRs were grouped with DBSCAN, and TCRdist sequence similarity was added when clustering was performed within HLA-allele-positive subsets. Co-occurrence clustering excluded repertoires with fewer than 30,000 or more than 120,000 public chains, plus five with anomalous nucleotide sharing. TCRdb limited this immuneACCESS table to in-frame rearrangements with V and J called. A share of clones is missing; checked studies link under half to unresolved V genes, and the rest is unexplained. For V, J and clone size, that table is used; D and trimming come from the DNA. In all, the sample holds 200,000 or so clones, and approximately 82% of those were seen once. Together, the top ten hold just over 2% of the sample.

Deletion took 0 bases off V and 5 bases off J, with a span of 11 bases between the germline ends. Via the germline V gene (reference sequence), CDR1 is LNHNV and CDR2 YYDKDF. There are 16 amino acids in the CDR3, from cysteine to phenylalanine inclusive. Only the CDR3 part of the read is kept: 48 bases, read in frame from the first base. In total, 600 or so healthy bone marrow donors made up the cohort. Cohort members were all nominally healthy when sampled, although unrecorded immune exposures were likely present. The donor tested CMV seropositive and was one of the 289 seropositive cohort members. Each donor provided a peripheral blood sample, and peripheral blood mononuclear cells were used for TCR beta sequencing. Genomic DNA was extracted from the blood cell samples with the Qiagen DNeasy Blood Extraction Kit. Concerning this clone: Its antigen target is currently unknown. Per-base qualities were not stored, and no clone one base away is much larger.

Sequenced: PBMCs. The chain employs TRBV15 and TRBJ1-6; matching of 6 bases hints at TRBD1 as the D gene. This receptor was obtained from a woman aged 18-29 years in good health and CMV-seropositive. The DNA is TGTGCCACCAGCAGAGATAAGGGACATAATAATTCACCCCTCCACTTT. The resulting protein is CATSRDKGHNNSPLHF.